These 21 T cell receptor beta chains share one sample of origin, sequenced in a study of identifying expanded T cells in peripheral blood. Libraries were prepared by immunoSEQ multiplex PCR; TCRdb keeps only in-frame clonotypes and omits some of them. The repertoire consists of 75,000 to 95,000 clones, with around 90% occurring once and the leading ten covering 7.3%. The sequenced sample was blood. The receptors originated from a person aged 18 to 75 in good health.

J is TRBJ2-3 and V is TRBV2; 9 bases align to TRBD2. Trimming cost V 6 bases and J 2 bases; bases outside gene matches: 6. CDR3 length equals 15 residues. The germline CDR1 and CDR2 sequences are SNHLY and FYNNEI. CDR3 sequence (DNA): TGTGCCAGCAGCCTCCTAGCGGGGTCCACAGATACGCAGTATTTT. Protein sequence: CASSLLAGSTDTQYF.

In regard to this clone: This sample also contains other DNA sequences that code for the same CDR3. V is TRBV19 and J is TRBJ1-1, with a weak D call TRBD1 (6 bases). Germline-derived CDR1 and CDR2 are LNHDA and SQIVND (reference sequence). V lost 1 base and J 2 bases, leaving 8 bases between the germline ends. The CDR3 covers 14 residues. CDR3 coding DNA: TGTGCCAGTAGTATAGCCAGGGGCAACACTGAAGCTTTCTTT. This encodes CASSIARGNTEAFF.

The DNA for the CDR3 is TGTGCCAGCAGCTTGCACCGGGACCCTGTTTCAGATACGCAGTATTTT. Its translation is CASSLHRDPVSDTQYF. This chain uses TRBV7-6 with TRBJ2-3; tentatively, D is TRBD1 or TRBD2 (5 bases each). The germline gives CDR1 SGHVS, CDR2 FNYEAQ. There are 16 residues in the CDR3. The V and J ends lost 3 bases and 4 bases respectively, with 17 bases between them. Filled out from reference TRBV7-6 and TRBJ2-3, the complete variable domain reads GAGVSQSPRYKVTKRGQDVALRCDPISGHVSLYWYRQALGQGPEFLTYFNYEAQQDKSGLPNDRFSAERPEGSISTLTIQRTEQRDSAMYRCASSLHRDPVSDTQYFGPGTRLTVL.

The V call is TRBV7-2, the J call TRBJ1-1; unclear D gene. Germline V lookup: CDR1 SGHTA, CDR2 FQGNSA. The germline V and J ends were trimmed by 4 bases and 0 bases, with 6 bases remaining between them. The CDR3 runs 13 residues. In DNA form, the CDR3 reads TGTGCCAGCAGCTCCCGAATGAACACTGAAGCTTTCTTT. Its translation: CASSSRMNTEAFF.

The chain links TRBV19 to TRBJ2-1; TRBD2 matches at 7 bases. V trimming: 4 bases; J trimming: 8 bases; junction bases outside the gene matches: 5. The CDR3 has 13 residues. Germline V CDR1 and CDR2: LNHDA, SQIVND (reference sequence). The CDR3, as DNA: TGTGCCAGTAGTAATCGGGAGGCGGATGAGCAGTTCTTC. Its protein product is CASSNREADEQFF.

This chain uses TRBV9 with TRBJ2-5; 8 bases map to TRBD2. With V trimmed by 3 bases and J by 2 bases, 9 bases remained unmatched. CDR3 length: 16 residues. CDR1 is SGDLS, CDR2 YYNGEE, per germline. The CDR3 region has the DNA TGTGCCAGCAGCGCCTCGGGGGGGGCTGGGCAAGAGACCCAGTACTTC. It specifies CASSASGGAGQETQYF.

The chain has TRBV6-5 and TRBJ1-6; 11 nucleotides match TRBD1. This CDR3 is built from 15 residues. With V trimmed by 7 bases and J by 9 bases, 8 bases remained unmatched. The germline V gene encodes CDR1 MNHEY and CDR2 SVGAGI. CDR3 in amino acids: CASMAGTGGFSPLHF. For the CDR3, the DNA is TGTGCCAGCATGGCCGGGACAGGGGGTTTTTCACCCCTCCACTTT.

The gene calls are TRBV5-5 and TRBJ2-7; 9 nucleotides agree with TRBD1. V trimming: 2 bases; J trimming: 5 bases; junction bases outside the gene matches: 5. CDR3 length: 14 residues. Germline V lookup: CDR1 SGHKS, CDR2 YYEKEE (reference sequence). The CDR3 reads CASSFRDRANEQYF. CDR3 coding DNA: TGTGCCAGCAGCTTCCGGGACAGGGCCAACGAGCAGTACTTC.

The V call is TRBV15, the J call TRBJ1-5; 11 positions match TRBD1. Trimming cost V 1 base and J 6 bases; bases outside gene matches: 5. Germline V gene sequence: CDR1 LNHNV, CDR2 YYDKDF (reference sequence). The CDR3 is 16 residues long. The CDR3 DNA is TGTGCCACCAGCAGAGGTGGGACAGGGGGTAGTCAGCCCCAGCATTTT. Protein sequence: CATSRGGTGGSQPQHF.

The rearrangement links TRBV13 to TRBJ2-3; no clear D gene. The length of the CDR3 is 15 residues. CDR1 is PRHDT and CDR2 is FYEKMQ in the germline V gene (reference sequence). Between the trimmed V and J ends, which lost 3 bases and 1 base, there was a span of 11 bases. CDR3 amino acids: CASSFSLPGTDTQYF. Written as DNA, the CDR3 is TGTGCCAGCAGCTTCTCGCTACCCGGCACAGATACGCAGTATTTT.

V usage is TRBV29-1 and J usage is TRBJ2-7; possible D gene TRBD1, 5 bases. V was cut by 2 bases and J by 2 bases, with 13 bases left in between. The CDR3 is made up of 14 amino acids. Per the germline V gene, CDR1 is SQVTM and CDR2 is ANQGSEA. CDR3: CSVETPDRTYEQYF. Here the CDR3 DNA reads TGCAGCGTTGAAACCCCAGACAGAACCTACGAGCAGTACTTC.

The chain uses TRBV4-3 and TRBJ1-1, with 10 bases lining up with TRBD1. The CDR3 spans 19 residues. CDR1 and CDR2 (germline): LGHNA, YSLEER. J lost 2 bases, V lost 0 bases, and 12 bases had no gene match. CDR3 nucleotide sequence: TGCGCCAGCAGCCAAGATAGGGTGGGGACAGGGGCGGCTAACACTGAAGCTTTCTTT. Translation: CASSQDRVGTGAANTEAFF.

Turning to this clone: The junction shows a germline mismatch at one end, possibly a read error. Other nucleotide sequences from this sample produce the same CDR3. The chain is built from TRBV5-1 and TRBJ1-6, with TRBD1 as a possible D gene (6 bases). The CDR3 is 14 amino acids. Germline assignment: CDR1 SGHRS and CDR2 YFSETQ. The chain's CDR3 is CASSLGGGDVPLHF. CDR3 DNA: TGCGCCAGTAGCTTAGGAGGGGGGGACGTACCCCTCCACTTT.

The gene calls are TRBV10-3 and TRBJ2-2; 10 nucleotides agree with TRBD1. Germline V gives CDR1 ENHRY, CDR2 SYGVKD. V trimming: 0 bases; J trimming: 5 bases; junction bases outside the gene matches: 12. The CDR3 loop spans 19 amino acids. The CDR3 sequence: CAISESKLKLDRGTGELFF. For the CDR3, the DNA is TGTGCCATCAGTGAGTCGAAATTGAAGCTGGACAGGGGGACCGGGGAGCTGTTTTTT.

The chain is built from TRBV7-3 and TRBJ2-3; 9 bases map to TRBD2. Germline CDR1 SGHTA, CDR2 FQGTGA. There are 15 residues in the CDR3. The V gene end was trimmed by 3 bases and the J gene end by 2 bases; junction bases not matched to a gene: 3. The CDR3 coding sequence is TGTGCCAGCAGCTTCCTAGCGGGGATCACAGATACGCAGTATTTT. Translated: CASSFLAGITDTQYF.

CDR3 coding DNA: TGTGCCAGCAGCCGGGACATCCTAGCCAAAAACATTCAGTACTTC. Translating it yields CASSRDILAKNIQYF. The genes are TRBV7-8 and TRBJ2-4, with D possibly matching TRBD1 (6 bases). The CDR3 sequence is 15 residues long. The V gene lost 5 bases and the J gene lost 0 bases, with 11 bases spanning the gap. CDR1 SGHVS and CDR2 FQNEAQ come from the germline V gene.

V usage is TRBV4-3 and J usage is TRBJ2-1; weak D call: TRBD1 (6 bases). V was pared by 1 base and J by 4 bases, with 11 bases between. The germline gives CDR1 LGHNA, CDR2 YSLEER. The CDR3 runs 15 residues. The CDR3 region has the DNA TGCGCCAGCAGCCAAGTGAGGGGGTCGTACAATGAGCAGTTCTTC. It encodes CASSQVRGSYNEQFF.

This clone is a singleton in its sample. CDR3 in amino acids: CASSIPAGKNIQYF. The CDR3 nucleotides are TGTGCCAGTAGTATACCAGCGGGCAAAAACATTCAGTACTTC. The chain links TRBV19 to TRBJ2-4; TRBD2 might be the D (6 bases). CDR1 LNHDA and CDR2 SQIVND come from the germline V gene (reference sequence). V was pared by 2 bases and J by 3 bases, with 8 bases between. This CDR3 region has 14 residues.

This sequence joins TRBV5-1 and TRBJ2-7, with TRBD2 matching 14 bases. After removal of 4 bases from V and 0 bases from J, the junction contained 6 bases not matched to a gene. Germline V gives CDR1 SGHRS, CDR2 YFSETQ. The CDR3 sequence is 17 residues long. The CDR3, as DNA: TGCGCCAGCAGCAAGGGACTAGCGGGAGTGTCCTCCTACGAGCAGTACTTC. Translating it yields CASSKGLAGVSSYEQYF. Combining the CDR3 with reference TRBV5-1 and TRBJ2-7 gives the whole variable domain KAGVTQTPRYLIKTRGQQVTLSCSPISGHRSVSWYQQTPGQGLQFLFEYFSETQRNKGNFPGRFSGRQFSNSRSEMNVSTLELGDSALYLCASSKGLAGVSSYEQYFGPGTRLTVT.

The CDR3 DNA is TGCGCCAGCAGTATCTCGGGACAGGGGGCCTACGGGGAGCTGTTTTTT. Translation gives CASSISGQGAYGELFF. The rearrangement joins TRBV5-1 to TRBJ2-2; 12 nucleotides align to TRBD1. Germline values: CDR1 SGHRS, CDR2 YFSETQ. Germline trimming cut 5 bases from V and 7 bases from J; bases unmatched to any gene: 9. The CDR3 has 16 amino acids.

The chain recombines TRBV21-1 with TRBJ2-1. TRBV21-1 is flagged as a pseudogene. CDR3 length equals 16 residues. The CDR3 region has the DNA TGTGCCAGCAGTGCATCGCTCCCCTTATCCTACAATGAGCAGTTCTTC. Its protein product is CASSASLPLSYNEQFF.